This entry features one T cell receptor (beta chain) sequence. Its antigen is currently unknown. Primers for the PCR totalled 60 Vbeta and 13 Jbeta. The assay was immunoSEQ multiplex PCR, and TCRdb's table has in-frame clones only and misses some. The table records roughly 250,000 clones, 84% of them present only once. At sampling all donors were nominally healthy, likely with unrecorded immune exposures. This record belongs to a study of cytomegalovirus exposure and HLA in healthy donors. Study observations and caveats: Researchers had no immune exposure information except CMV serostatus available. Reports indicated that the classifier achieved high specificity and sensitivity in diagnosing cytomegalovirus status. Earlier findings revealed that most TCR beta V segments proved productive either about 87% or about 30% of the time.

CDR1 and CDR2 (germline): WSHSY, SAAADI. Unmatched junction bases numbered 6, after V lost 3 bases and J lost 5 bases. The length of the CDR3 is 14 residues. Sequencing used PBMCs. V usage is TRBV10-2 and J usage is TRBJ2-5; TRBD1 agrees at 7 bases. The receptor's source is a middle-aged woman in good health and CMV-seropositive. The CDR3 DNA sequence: TGCGCCAGCAGTGATTCCGGGACAGCGGAGACCCAGTACTTC. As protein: CASSDSGTAETQYF.